The 7 T cell receptor beta chains in this list originate from one sample, sequenced in a study of tumor-infiltrating lymphocytes in primary liver carcinoma. The study co-extracted DNA and RNA from around 20-30 mg of unsorted bulk tissue. The template, roughly 0.45 ug total RNA, yielded TCR beta cDNA made with a constant-region primer. TCR beta libraries came from three nested multiplex PCR rounds using slightly modified ARM-PCR. The first two PCR rounds used TRBV1-TRBV30 forward primers with a C-beta reverse primer, around 10 cycles each. In TCRdb, the multiplex PCR reads were re-called with MiXCR into one record per CDR3 protein. The sample lists 90,000 to 100,000 distinct CDR3 sequences, over 55% occurring once. The sequenced sample consisted of liver tumor tissue from sampling region 5. Subset reported: tumor region T5, tumor centre. These receptors came from a woman in her sixties or seventies with primary liver carcinoma and hepatitis B virus infection.

This clonotype was recorded only once. Mismatch with germline at one junction end may stem from a read error. The chain uses TRBV7-8 and TRBJ2-3; the match to TRBD2 covers 10 bases. This CDR3 contains 18 residues. Germline lookup yields CDR1 SGHVS and CDR2 FQNEAQ. The CDR3 DNA is TGTGCTAGCAGCCCTTTAGCGGGAGGCCCATACGGCAGGAATATGCAGTATTTT. Translation: CASSPLAGGPYGRNMQYF.

Turning to this clonotype: The junction does not match germline at one end; this may be a read error. V and J are TRBV11-2 and TRBJ1-6; D ambiguous. This CDR3 comprises 13 residues. Germline lookup yields CDR1 SGHAT and CDR2 FQNNGV. The CDR3 here is CASSLGINSPLHF. The CDR3 bases are TGTGCCAGTAGCTTGGGGATTAATTCACCCCTACACTTT.

Regarding this clonotype: A read error may explain this, as a much larger clone is one base away. CDR3 bases: TGTGCCAGCAACTTGGACTGGAAATACGAGCAGTACTTC. Translation: CASNLDWKYEQYF. This chain links TRBV5-4 with TRBJ2-7, with D perhaps TRBD2 (5 bases). CDR3 length equals 13 residues. CDR1 SGHNT and CDR2 YYREEE come from the germline V gene (reference sequence).

Of note for this clonotype: Because the CDR3 is missing its conserved closing phenylalanine or tryptophan, this is likely a read error. The chain carries TRBV12-3 or TRBV12-4 and TRBJ1-1; no clear D. The CDR3 is made up of 13 amino acids. Trimming removed 3 bases from V and 1 base from J, with 6 bases in between. CDR3 nucleotides: TGTGCCAGCAGTTTGTTAGAGAACACTGAAGCTTTCATT. It specifies CASSLLENTEAFI.

The rearrangement joins TRBV5-1 to TRBJ2-3; TRBD2 agrees at 7 bases. J gave up 10 bases and V 2 bases, and 10 bases lay outside the gene matches. The length of the CDR3 is 14 residues. Looked up from germline, CDR1 is SGHRS and CDR2 is YFSETQ. This CDR3 is CASSLSGTIISQYF. The DNA of the CDR3 is TGCGCCAGCAGCTTATCCGGGACTATCATTTCGCAGTATTTT.

With regard to this clonotype: The CDR3 ends on some other residue instead of the conserved phenylalanine or tryptophan, so this is likely a read error. Here the CDR3 DNA reads TGTACCAGCTGGGGCACCTACGGCGGGACCTCCCACGAGCAGTACTTG. This translates into CTSWGTYGGTSHEQYL. This chain links TRBV6-6 with TRBJ2-7; possibly TRBD2 for D (6 bases). CDR3 length equals 16 residues. CDR1 MNHNY and CDR2 SVGAGI come from the germline V gene (reference sequence).

The V and J genes are TRBV28 and TRBJ2-2; D unresolved. CDR3 length: 14 amino acids. Germline V gives CDR1 MDHEN, CDR2 SYDVKM. The germline V and J ends were trimmed by 5 bases and 5 bases, with 12 bases remaining between them. CDR3 coding DNA: TGTGCCAGCAGTACCACAGTGATTACCGGGGAGCTGTTTTTT. It is translated as CASSTTVITGELFF. The complete variable domain, with remaining parts taken from reference TRBV28 and TRBJ2-2, reads DVKVTQSSRYLVKRTGEKVFLECVQDMDHENMFWYRQDPGLGLRLIYFSYDVKMKEKGDIPEGYSVSREKKERFSLILESASTNQTSMYLCASSTTVITGELFFGEGSRLTVL.